The entry that follows covers one T cell receptor (beta chain) sequence. Its antigen remains unidentified. This sample was included in a study of CD8 T cells in Susac syndrome. Study findings and constraints: Acknowledgment was made by the study that its TCR sequencing and HLA analysis involved a relatively small number of individuals.

TEMRA cells underwent FACS enrichment and CD8+ and CD4+ T cells underwent negative isolation. Reverse transcription used roughly 0.45 to 1 ug RNA and random hexamers. TCRdb used MiXCR to reprocess the immunoSEQ multiplex PCR reads, holding one entry per CDR3 protein. In the table there are some 180,000 distinct CDR3 sequences, approximately 94% of which are singletons. The TCR was taken from a human donor in good health. The sample was CD4+ T cells from PBMCs.

CDR3 amino acids: CSARDLGQLNTEAFF. CDR3 DNA: TGCAGTGCTAGAGACCTAGGACAGCTGAACACTGAAGCTTTCTTT. The gene calls are TRBV20-1 and TRBJ1-1; D perhaps matches TRBD1 (6 bases). Trimming stripped 0 bases from V and 0 bases from J, with 11 bases between. The CDR3 runs 15 residues. Germline CDR1 is DFQATT and CDR2 is SNEGSKA (reference sequence).